This T cell receptor beta chain was recovered during a study of T cell changes during pregnancy in multiple sclerosis. The data were produced by immunoSEQ multiplex PCR, yet TCRdb's version contains in-frame clones alone and is incomplete. The table records fewer than 20,000 clones, 88% of them present only once. The CDR3 sequence is 16 residues long. V was shortened by 3 bases and J by 1 base, with 15 bases between the two germline ends. Per germline, CDR1 MNHEY and CDR2 SVGAGI. The chain uses TRBV6-5 and TRBJ1-1, with no clear D. Material: CD4+ T cells from peripheral blood mononuclear cells, obtained in the first trimester of pregnancy. The receptor's source is a female donor in good health, enrolled as a control in a pregnancy study. The CDR3, as DNA: TGTGCCAGCAGTTATGTTTGGGCAGAGAGGAACACTGAAGCTTTCTTT. Encoded protein: CASSYVWAERNTEAFF.